The clone carrying this T cell receptor gamma chain appeared many times. Its antigen remains unknown. TCRdb's listed protein matches a much larger clone and diverges from this DNA's translation at residue 9, likely through a read error; the protein shown comes from the DNA. The source of the sample is a study of γδ T cells in repeated Plasmodium falciparum infection. Study information: Over about 640 days, donors received four mosquito-bite P. falciparum NF54 infections.

Germline V gene sequence: CDR1 GITISATS, CDR2 ISYDGTV (reference sequence). There are 13 residues in the CDR3. Study outcomes and limitations: Over time and infection, Vgamma9/Vdelta2+ repertoires remained highly stable and polyclonal. Waves of new clonotype selection appeared after repeated controlled infections in Vdelta2-negative, largely Vdelta1+, gammadelta T cells. Vdelta2-negative gammadelta repertoires appeared less diverse and less shared in Malian than Australian children.

TCRdb re-called clones from the multiplex PCR reads using CATT. The table has around 14,000 gamma-chain clones, around 1.6% seen once; the top ten hold 28%. Bulk repertoires came from Vgamma9/Vdelta2+ or Vdelta2-negative gammadelta T cells flow-sorted from PBMC. The receptor was isolated from a pool of human donors (malaria-infected and uninfected, not separated). Sequencing was carried out using gamma-delta T cells from blood. The chain couples TRGV9 to TRGJ1 or TRGJ2. No J gene was available from TCRdb, and it was assigned here by a germline match of the DNA. Here the CDR3 reads CALWEVPYHKKLF. The CDR3, as DNA: TGTGCCTTGTGGGAGGTGCCTTATCATAAGAAACTCTTT.